This T cell receptor (beta chain) is drawn from a study of blood T cell repertoires in COVID-19. Study background: Some COVID-19 samples were acute and others convalescent; all came from the United States, Italy and Spain. T cells, B-cell-depleted T cells, or PBMCs supplied cDNA or gDNA.

Trimming cost V 7 bases and J 10 bases, with 15 bases left between them. This CDR3 is built from 12 residues. Germline CDR1 is MNHEY and CDR2 is SVGAGI. Sequencing used immunoSEQ multiplex PCR; TCRdb keeps in-frame clones, though not all of them. Seen here are a few hundred thousand clones, 80% to 90% observed once, and the top ten hold about 6%. The TCR was taken from a man aged 60 to 75 who had recovered from COVID-19. V and J are TRBV6-5 and TRBJ2-3; D remains ambiguous. Material for sequencing was peripheral blood. CDR3 sequence (DNA): TGTGCCAGCAAGCCTACCTACGGTCCGCAGTATTTT. Residues: CASKPTYGPQYF.